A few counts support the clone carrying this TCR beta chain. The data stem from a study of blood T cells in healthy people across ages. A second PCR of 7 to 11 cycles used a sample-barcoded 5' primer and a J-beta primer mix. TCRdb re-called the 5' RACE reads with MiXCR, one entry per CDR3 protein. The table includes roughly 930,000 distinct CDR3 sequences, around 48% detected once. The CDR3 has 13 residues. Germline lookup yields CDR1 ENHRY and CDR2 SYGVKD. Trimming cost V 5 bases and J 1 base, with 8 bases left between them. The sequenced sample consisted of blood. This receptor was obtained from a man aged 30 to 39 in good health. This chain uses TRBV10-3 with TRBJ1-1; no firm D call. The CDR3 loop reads CAISSQRNTEAFF. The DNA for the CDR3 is TGTGCCATCAGTTCACAGAGGAACACTGAAGCTTTCTTT.